The TCR beta chain described here comes from a study of cytotoxic CD8 clonotypes in ibrutinib-treated CLL. Study conclusions and caveats: At ibrutinib response, clonality increased, and at progression it declined back toward baseline. Public clonotypes, found uncommonly, either contracted or stayed stable on treatment.

V shed 3 bases, J shed 6 bases, and the junction held 1 base outside the gene matches. This CDR3 region has 13 residues. Germline V gene sequence: CDR1 SGHTA, CDR2 FQGNSA. As regards this clone: What it recognizes is unknown.

Sequencing was performed with immunoSEQ multiplex PCR; in TCRdb, only in-frame clones are kept and a portion is missing. The sample contains under 200,000 clones, 81% of which appear only once. The V call is TRBV7-2, the J call TRBJ1-4; 7 bases agree with TRBD1. The clonotype comes from a human donor with chronic lymphocytic leukemia. Sequencing used PBMCs, obtained after 12 months of ibrutinib treatment. The CDR3 spells CASSLTGYEKLFF. CDR3 DNA: TGTGCCAGCAGCTTGACAGGGTATGAAAAACTGTTTTTT.